This T cell receptor beta chain was sequenced in a study of control samples from healthy donors and cancer patients. Sequenced by immunoSEQ multiplex PCR; TCRdb stores in-frame clones only, minus some. The table records 40,000 to 60,000 clones, around 90% of them present only once. Deletions cut 5 bases from V and 0 bases from J, with 20 bases between. Looked up from germline, CDR1 is GTSNPN and CDR2 is SVGIG (reference sequence). The CDR3 spans 17 residues. This receptor was taken from a man aged 60-69 years with head and neck cancer. The specimen sequenced was PBMCs. The chain links TRBV30 to TRBJ1-5; TRBD1 might be the D (6 bases). CDR3 sequence: CAWDTGNWGVSNQPQHF. The CDR3 DNA reads TGTGCCTGGGATACAGGGAATTGGGGGGTTAGCAATCAGCCCCAGCATTTT.